The present T cell receptor (beta chain) was sequenced within a study of blood T cell repertoires in COVID-19. Study summary: From T cells, B-cell-depleted T cells, or PBMCs came the material, which was cDNA or gDNA.

V gave up 2 bases and J gave up 2 bases; unmatched junction bases: 0. The germline CDR1 and CDR2 sequences are SGHTA and FQGTGA. The CDR3 length is 15 residues. Clones were read by immunoSEQ multiplex PCR, and TCRdb kept only the in-frame ones, dropping some. The sample holds 140,000 or so clones, 89% seen once. The source is a human donor in a cohort sampled during active COVID-19. This sequence joins TRBV7-3 and TRBJ2-6, with 7 bases aligning to TRBD1. Sequencing used peripheral blood. The CDR3 loop is CASSLDRAGANVLTF. DNA for the CDR3: TGTGCCAGCAGCTTAGACAGGGCTGGGGCCAACGTCCTGACTTTC.